A single sample gave rise to the 14 T cell receptor beta chains below, sequenced in a study of spatial heterogeneity in lung cancer. Via MiXCR, TCRdb re-called the 5' RACE reads, giving one row per CDR3 protein. The repertoire has about 11,000 distinct CDR3 sequences, 10% of them found once; the top ten carry roughly a third. The time point here: blood at routine non-recurrence follow-up after resection. The specimen was PBMCs, collected at follow-up. Receptors were obtained from a female donor with early-stage non-small cell lung cancer.

This clonotype was recorded many times. CDR3 nucleotides: TGCAGCGTTGTCCCCACAGGGGTTTACGAGCAGTACTTC. Its protein product is CSVVPTGVYEQYF. This sequence joins TRBV29-1 and TRBJ2-7; 7 positions agree with TRBD1. The CDR3 sequence is 13 residues long. The V segment lost 4 bases and the J segment 4 bases; nucleotides outside the gene matches: 7. CDR1 is SQVTM, CDR2 ANQGSEA, per germline.

This clonotype has at least ten counts. The chain is built from TRBV6-2 or TRBV6-3 and TRBJ1-5, with unresolved D. This CDR3 contains 15 residues. Germline CDR1 and CDR2: MNHEY and SVGEGT. Between the trimmed V and J ends, which lost 2 bases and 2 bases, there was a span of 10 bases. DNA of the CDR3: TGTGCCAGCAGTTACCAGAGTGCGGGCAATCAGCCCCAGCATTTT. It is translated as CASSYQSAGNQPQHF.

This clonotype came up many times. V and J are TRBV10-3 and TRBJ2-1, with D perhaps TRBD2 (6 bases). Germline V gene sequence: CDR1 ENHRY, CDR2 SYGVKD. This CDR3 has 12 residues. Trimming stripped 9 bases from V and 9 bases from J, with 15 bases between. For the CDR3, the DNA is TGTGCCATGAGCCACCTGGGAGGTGAGCAGTTCTTC. Translation: CAMSHLGGEQFF.

This clonotype has at least ten counts. The junction does not match germline at one end; this may be a read error. The CDR3 DNA follows: TGCAGTGCTAGTAAACAGGACCGCACCCGGGAGCTGTTTTTT. Translation: CSASKQDRTRELFF. The chain is built from TRBV20-1 and TRBJ2-2; D is possibly TRBD1 (5 bases). CDR3 length equals 14 residues. The germline V gene has CDR1 DFQATT and CDR2 SNEGSKA (reference sequence).

This clonotype was seen only a few times. The genes are TRBV5-1 and TRBJ1-1; 7 bases map to TRBD1. With 4 bases clipped from V and 2 bases from J, the junction kept 8 bases outside the gene matches. CDR1 and CDR2 (germline): SGHRS, YFSETQ. The CDR3 length is 15 residues. CDR3 region: CASSPGGARNTEAFF. The DNA of the CDR3 is TGCGCCAGCAGCCCAGGGGGGGCCCGAAACACTGAAGCTTTCTTT.

This clonotype was picked up many times. This chain links TRBV5-1 with TRBJ2-5, with TRBD1 matching 8 bases. J lost 6 bases, V lost 5 bases, and 12 bases had no gene match. CDR3 length: 15 amino acids. Germline V gene lookup returns CDR1 SGHRS and CDR2 YFSETQ. Here the CDR3 DNA reads TGCGCCAGCAGTCCCGGGACAGGAGGGCGAAAGACCCAGTACTTC. It translates to CASSPGTGGRKTQYF.

This clonotype has ten or more counts. J is TRBJ2-7 and V is TRBV5-1; TRBD1 aligns across 7 bases. The CDR3 totals 13 residues. V lost 5 bases, J lost 5 bases, and 7 bases stayed unmatched. In germline, CDR1 is SGHRS, CDR2 YFSETQ. The CDR3 here is CASRRGQGDEQYV. As DNA, the CDR3 is TGCGCCAGCAGGAGGGGGCAGGGTGACGAGCAGTACGTC.

This clonotype was detected many times. This chain uses TRBV5-6 with TRBJ2-4, with a tentative D call TRBD2 (5 bases). This CDR3 has 13 amino acids. Germline V gene data show CDR1 as SGHDT and CDR2 as YYEEEE. Deletions cut 1 base from V and 8 bases from J, with 10 bases between. CDR3: CASSLRGYDIQYF. CDR3 sequence (DNA): TGTGCCAGCAGCTTGCGGGGATATGACATTCAGTACTTC.

The sample holds many counts of this clonotype. V usage is TRBV28 and J usage is TRBJ2-5; TRBD1 might be the D (6 bases). CDR1 and CDR2 (germline): MDHEN, SYDVKM. The CDR3 is made up of 15 amino acids. The V and J ends lost 8 bases and 0 bases respectively, with 16 bases between them. CDR3 DNA: TGTGCCAGCCGTCAGGCCGGACAGAACCAAGAGACCCAGTACTTC. It is translated as CASRQAGQNQETQYF. The full variable domain, with the rest looked up from reference TRBV28 and TRBJ2-5, is DVKVTQSSRYLVKRTGEKVFLECVQDMDHENMFWYRQDPGLGLRLIYFSYDVKMKEKGDIPEGYSVSREKKERFSLILESASTNQTSMYLCASRQAGQNQETQYFGPGTRLLVL.

By frequency in the sample, this clonotype is medium-sized. The gene calls are TRBV10-1 and TRBJ2-1; the D gene is possibly TRBD2 (6 bases). V gave up 7 bases and J gave up 3 bases, with 16 bases separating them. Germline loops: CDR1 WNHNN, CDR2 SYGVQD (reference sequence). This CDR3 region has 15 residues. The CDR3 DNA is TGCGCCAGCATCGAAGCGGACTACTACTACAATGAGCAGTTCTTC. Translation: CASIEADYYYNEQFF.

Many counts were recorded for this clonotype. The genes are TRBV11-2 and TRBJ2-6; D gene uncertain. V was clipped by 4 bases and J by 0 bases, with 4 bases between them. In germline, CDR1 is SGHAT, CDR2 FQNNGV. The CDR3 has 14 amino acids. The chain's CDR3 is CASSYSSGANVLTF. In DNA form, the CDR3 reads TGTGCCAGCAGCTACTCCTCTGGGGCCAACGTCCTGACTTTC. The full variable domain, rest sourced from reference TRBV11-2 and TRBJ2-6, is EAGVAQSPRYKIIEKRQSVAFWCNPISGHATLYWYQQILGQGPKLLIQFQNNGVVDDSQLPKDRFSAERLKGVDSTLKIQPAKLEDSAVYLCASSYSSGANVLTFGAGSRLTVL.

This clonotype was detected ten times or more. The chain carries TRBV5-1 and TRBJ2-3; TRBD2 agrees at 8 bases. The CDR3 extends over 15 amino acids. Germline V gene lookup returns CDR1 SGHRS and CDR2 YFSETQ. The J segment lost 7 bases and the V segment lost 1 base, leaving 8 bases of the junction unmatched. This CDR3 reads CASSLTGTSENTQYF. CDR3 DNA: TGCGCCAGCAGCTTGACCGGGACTAGTGAAAATACGCAGTATTTT.

This clonotype was picked up many times. This chain connects TRBV7-9 to TRBJ2-7; no reliable D call. The CDR3 totals 14 residues. V lost 1 base, J lost 2 bases, and 9 bases lay in between. Germline-derived CDR1 and CDR2 are SEHNR and FQNEAQ (reference sequence). DNA for the CDR3: TGTGCCAGCAGCTTAGTGTGGGGAACCTACGAGCAGTACTTC. Protein sequence: CASSLVWGTYEQYF.

This clonotype is deemed medium-sized. The chain is built from TRBV11-2 and TRBJ2-3; 15 nucleotides agree with TRBD2. V lost 3 bases and J lost 0; bases outside the gene matches: 7. Germline-derived CDR1 and CDR2 are SGHAT and FQNNGV. The CDR3 covers 19 residues. The CDR3 sequence is CASSLAGTSGGTSTDTQYF. In DNA form, the CDR3 reads TGTGCCAGCAGCTTGGCCGGGACTAGCGGGGGGACTAGCACAGATACGCAGTATTTT.